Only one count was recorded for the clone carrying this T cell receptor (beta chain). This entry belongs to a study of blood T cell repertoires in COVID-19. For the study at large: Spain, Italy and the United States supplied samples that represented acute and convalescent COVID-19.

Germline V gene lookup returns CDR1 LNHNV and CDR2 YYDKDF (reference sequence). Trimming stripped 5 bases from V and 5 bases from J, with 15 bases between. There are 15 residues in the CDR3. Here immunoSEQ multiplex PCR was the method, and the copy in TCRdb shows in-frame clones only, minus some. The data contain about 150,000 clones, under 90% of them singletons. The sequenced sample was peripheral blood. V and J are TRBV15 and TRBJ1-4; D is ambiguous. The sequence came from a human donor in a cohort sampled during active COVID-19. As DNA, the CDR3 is TGTGCCACCAGCCCGGGGAAAACTAAAAATGAAAAACTGTTTTTT. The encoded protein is CATSPGKTKNEKLFF.